The 25 T cell receptor beta chains below all came from one sample that was sequenced in a study of blood T cell repertoires in COVID-19. The repertoire was sequenced with immunoSEQ multiplex PCR; TCRdb's copy has only in-frame clones and lacks some. The sample lists approximately 250,000 clones; around 80% were seen once. The sequenced sample was peripheral blood. Receptor source: a man aged 35 to 55 who had recovered from COVID-19.

The genes are TRBV28 and TRBJ1-4, with TRBD1 as a possible D gene (6 bases). V dropped 2 bases and J dropped 0 bases, with 7 bases sitting between them. The CDR3 runs to 15 residues. Germline-derived CDR1 and CDR2 are MDHEN and SYDVKM. The CDR3 DNA sequence: TGTGCCAGCAGTTTAGGACAGTCAACTAATGAAAAACTGTTTTTT. This translates into CASSLGQSTNEKLFF.

The chain has TRBV5-5 and TRBJ2-2; 11 positions match TRBD2. Trimming at V came to 3 bases and at J to 4 bases, leaving 8 bases not matched to a gene. The length of the CDR3 is 17 residues. Germline CDR1 and CDR2: SGHKS and YYEKEE (reference sequence). CDR3 sequence (DNA): TGTGCCAGCAGCTATAGACTAGCGGGGCTACCCACCGGGGAGCTGTTTTTT. This translates into CASSYRLAGLPTGELFF.

V and J are TRBV11-3 and TRBJ2-1, with 10 bases matching TRBD2. Germline V gene data show CDR1 as SGHNT and CDR2 as YENEEA. Germline trimming cut 3 bases from V and 4 bases from J; bases unmatched to any gene: 6. The CDR3 is 16 residues long. The CDR3 DNA reads as TGTGCCAGCAGCTTCGCTCTAGCGGGGGTATACAATGAGCAGTTCTTC. Translation gives CASSFALAGVYNEQFF. Looking up the rest from reference TRBV11-3 and TRBJ2-1 gives the full variable domain: EAGVVQSPRYKIIEKKQPVAFWCNPISGHNTLYWYLQNLGQGPELLIRYENEEAVDDSQLPKDRFSAERLKGVDSTLKIQPAELGDSAVYLCASSFALAGVYNEQFFGPGTRLTVL.

This sequence joins TRBV9 and TRBJ2-3; D gene ambiguous. V was clipped by 0 bases and J by 3 bases, with 8 bases between them. The length of the CDR3 is 14 residues. The germline gives CDR1 SGDLS, CDR2 YYNGEE. The CDR3, as DNA: TGTGCCAGCAGCGTAGGAGCAGGAACAGATACGCAGTATTTT. Translating gives CASSVGAGTDTQYF.

This clone has only a few counts. The CDR3 loop is CASSGDLVNTEAFF. In DNA form, the CDR3 reads TGCGCCAGCTCGGGGGATCTTGTGAACACTGAAGCTTTCTTT. This sequence joins TRBV5-1 and TRBJ1-1, with D possibly matching TRBD1 (5 bases). The CDR3 has 14 residues. Germline assignment: CDR1 SGHRS and CDR2 YFSETQ. V lost 7 bases and J 0 bases, leaving 13 bases between the germline ends.

Only a few counts were recorded for this clone. This chain connects TRBV19 to TRBJ1-2; 7 nucleotides align to TRBD1. J was trimmed by 6 bases and V by 1 base; bases with no gene match: 5. In germline, CDR1 is LNHDA, CDR2 SQIVND (reference sequence). The CDR3 runs 14 residues. Here the CDR3 reads CASSIGQGPNGYTF. The CDR3 region has the DNA TGTGCCAGTAGTATAGGACAGGGACCGAATGGCTACACCTTC.

The chain recombines TRBV27 with TRBJ2-3; 9 positions agree with TRBD2. The junction had 10 bases not matched to a gene; V was cut back by 6 bases and J by 9 bases. Germline CDR1 is MNHEY and CDR2 is SMNVEV (reference sequence). The CDR3 is made up of 14 amino acids. The CDR3 DNA sequence: TGTGCCAGCAGCGCAGTCCCGGGACTAGCCACGCAGTATTTT. Translating it yields CASSAVPGLATQYF.

The chain combines TRBV28 with TRBJ2-7; possible D gene TRBD1, 6 bases. Germline V CDR1 and CDR2: MDHEN, SYDVKM. Trimming pared 2 bases from V and 4 bases from J, leaving 12 bases between. The CDR3 is 14 residues long. CDR3 sequence: CASSLPGTLYEQYF. The DNA for the CDR3 is TGTGCCAGCAGTTTACCCGGGACACTATACGAGCAGTACTTC.

This clone was seen just once. This sequence joins TRBV30 and TRBJ1-5; no clear D gene. The V gene's germline CDR1 is GTSNPN and CDR2 SVGIG (reference sequence). There are 16 residues in the CDR3. V shed 0 bases and J shed 4 bases, with 16 bases lying between them. The CDR3 sequence: CAWSVPKTRQNQPQHF. CDR3 in DNA: TGTGCCTGGAGTGTACCAAAGACGAGGCAAAATCAGCCCCAGCATTTT.

This rearrangement joins TRBV27 to TRBJ2-7, with 8 bases matching TRBD1. The CDR3 runs to 14 residues. Germline V gives CDR1 MNHEY, CDR2 SMNVEV (reference sequence). Germline trimming cut 3 bases from V and 4 bases from J; bases unmatched to any gene: 5. The CDR3 here is CASSFAGGGYEQYF. The CDR3 DNA follows: TGTGCCAGCAGTTTCGCAGGGGGCGGTTACGAGCAGTACTTC.

The chain is built from TRBV30 and TRBJ1-2; possibly TRBD1 for D (5 bases). Germline CDR1 GTSNPN, CDR2 SVGIG (reference sequence). Trimming pared 2 bases from V and 3 bases from J, leaving 10 bases between. The CDR3 is made up of 13 amino acids. CDR3 loop: CAWSQGGDYGYTF. The CDR3, as DNA: TGTGCCTGGAGTCAGGGAGGTGACTATGGCTACACCTTC.

J is TRBJ1-2 and V is TRBV10-3; TRBD1 aligns across 8 bases. The V and J ends lost 2 bases and 6 bases, in that order; junction bases with no gene match: 5. This CDR3 has 14 residues. Germline V gene data show CDR1 as ENHRY and CDR2 as SYGVKD. The CDR3 spells CAISEMGQEDGYTF. The CDR3 nucleotides are TGTGCCATCAGTGAGATGGGACAGGAGGATGGCTACACCTTC.

J is TRBJ1-1 and V is TRBV6-4; 9 positions agree with TRBD1. Germline V gives CDR1 MRHNA, CDR2 SNTAGT. CDR3 length equals 15 residues. V lost 5 bases, J lost 6 bases, and 10 bases stayed unmatched. CDR3 residues: CASSTGTGLGAEAFF. The CDR3 nucleotides are TGTGCCAGCAGTACCGGGACAGGGCTTGGGGCTGAAGCTTTCTTT.

The rearrangement links TRBV27 to TRBJ2-3, with 9 bases lining up with TRBD1. CDR3 length equals 14 residues. Trimming cost V 5 bases and J 5 bases; bases outside gene matches: 5. The V gene's germline CDR1 is MNHEY and CDR2 SMNVEV (reference sequence). CDR3 sequence: CASSVQGARDTQYF. CDR3 DNA: TGTGCCAGCAGTGTACAGGGGGCACGAGATACGCAGTATTTT.

In DNA form, the CDR3 reads TGTGCCAGCAGCTTCGGGGGGTTACGCACCGGGGAGCTGTTTTTT. This encodes CASSFGGLRTGELFF. V is TRBV11-3 and J is TRBJ2-2; 7 positions match TRBD2. CDR1 is SGHNT and CDR2 is YENEEA in the germline V gene. J was trimmed by 4 bases and V by 3 bases; bases with no gene match: 5. The CDR3 loop spans 15 amino acids.

The chain links TRBV7-2 to TRBJ2-7; possibly TRBD2 for D (7 bases). The CDR3 covers 14 residues. Germline V CDR1 and CDR2: SGHTA, FQGNSA. V lost 7 bases to trimming and J lost 4 bases, with 17 bases between them. The CDR3 bases are TGTGCCAGCACCCCCCGGGGGGCAGGGTACGAGCAGTACTTC. Amino acids: CASTPRGAGYEQYF.

V and J are TRBV27 and TRBJ1-1, with D perhaps matching TRBD1 (6 bases). The germline V gene has CDR1 MNHEY and CDR2 SMNVEV (reference sequence). This CDR3 is 16 amino acids long. Between the trimmed V and J ends, which lost 2 bases and 0 bases, there was a span of 13 bases. The CDR3 coding sequence is TGTGCCAGCAGTTTAAGCGCAGGGGATATGAACACTGAAGCTTTCTTT. Amino acids: CASSLSAGDMNTEAFF.

CDR3 sequence: CASSGQLNQPQHF. The CDR3 nucleotides are TGTGCCAGCAGCGGACAGCTTAATCAGCCCCAGCATTTT. This chain links TRBV6-6 with TRBJ1-5; D may be TRBD1 (6 bases). Trimming removed 6 bases at V and 4 bases at J, with 10 bases between. The CDR3 sequence is 13 residues long. Germline V gene data show CDR1 as MNHNY and CDR2 as SVGAGI (reference sequence).

The chain has TRBV12-3 or TRBV12-4 and TRBJ2-5, with 8 bases matching TRBD1. The CDR3 contains 13 residues. Trimming took 6 bases from V and 3 from J; bases not matched to a gene: 3. This chain's CDR3 is CASRATGEETQYF. The DNA of the CDR3 is TGTGCCAGCAGGGCGACAGGGGAAGAGACCCAGTACTTC.

The chain recombines TRBV5-1 with TRBJ2-2; D call uncertain. The V gene lost 3 bases and the J gene lost 5 bases, with 8 bases spanning the gap. This CDR3 is 13 amino acids long. The germline gives CDR1 SGHRS, CDR2 YFSETQ. The CDR3 loop reads CASSSMSTGELFF. The CDR3 nucleotides are TGCGCCAGCAGCTCCATGAGTACCGGGGAGCTGTTTTTT. Supplemented by reference TRBV5-1 and TRBJ2-2, the full variable domain reads KAGVTQTPRYLIKTRGQQVTLSCSPISGHRSVSWYQQTPGQGLQFLFEYFSETQRNKGNFPGRFSGRQFSNSRSEMNVSTLELGDSALYLCASSSMSTGELFFGEGSRLTVL.

This chain joins TRBV7-2 and TRBJ2-7, with 7 nucleotides matching TRBD2. The CDR3 extends over 16 amino acids. Germline values: CDR1 SGHTA, CDR2 FQGNSA. The junction had 6 bases not matched to a gene; V was cut back by 1 base and J by 0 bases. The CDR3 region has the DNA TGTGCCAGCAGCTTAGTTGGGGGGGGAAACTCCTACGAGCAGTACTTC. This gives the protein CASSLVGGGNSYEQYF. Supplemented by reference TRBV7-2 and TRBJ2-7, the full variable domain reads GAGVSQSPSNKVTEKGKDVELRCDPISGHTALYWYRQSLGQGLEFLIYFQGNSAPDKSGLPSDRFSAERTGGSVSTLTIQRTQQEDSAVYLCASSLVGGGNSYEQYFGPGTRLTVT.

V and J are TRBV4-3 and TRBJ2-3; 9 positions match TRBD2. V was pared by 1 base and J by 2 bases, with 7 bases of the junction left unmatched. The CDR3 is 17 amino acids. From germline, CDR1 is LGHNA and CDR2 YSLEER. The DNA of the CDR3 is TGCGCCAGCAGCCAAGGAGGGGGCGGGGGGGCCACAGATACGCAGTATTTT. Translated, it gives CASSQGGGGGATDTQYF.

J is TRBJ2-2 and V is TRBV2, with TRBD1 matching over 7 bases. The germline gives CDR1 SNHLY, CDR2 FYNNEI. The V segment lost 8 bases and the J segment 2 bases; nucleotides outside the gene matches: 8. CDR3 size: 15 residues. The CDR3 coding sequence is TGTGCCAGCTCTCGACAGGGTACCAACACCGGGGAGCTGTTTTTT. Protein: CASSRQGTNTGELFF.

The chain recombines TRBV18 with TRBJ1-6; TRBD1 matches at 11 bases. This CDR3 region has 16 residues. After removal of 3 bases from V and 7 bases from J, the junction contained 5 bases not matched to a gene. Germline lookup yields CDR1 KGHSH and CDR2 LQKENI. CDR3 region: CASSPMDRGLNSPLHF. The DNA of the CDR3 is TGTGCCAGCTCACCCATGGACAGGGGGCTGAATTCACCCCTCCACTTT. Full variable domain (missing parts from reference TRBV18 and TRBJ1-6): NAGVMQNPRHLVRRRGQEARLRCSPMKGHSHVYWYRQLPEEGLKFMVYLQKENIIDESGMPKERFSAEFPKEGPSILRIQQVVRGDSAAYFCASSPMDRGLNSPLHFGNGTRLTVT.

This chain connects TRBV5-8 to TRBJ1-1; possibly TRBD1 for D (5 bases). Germline CDR1 reads SGHTS; CDR2 reads YDEGEE. V was cut by 0 bases and J by 1 base, with 10 bases left in between. The CDR3 length is 15 residues. In nucleotides, the CDR3 is TGTGCCAGCAGCTTGGGGTCAGGGTGGAACACTGAAGCTTTCTTT. It specifies CASSLGSGWNTEAFF.